This T cell receptor (beta chain) stems from a study of T-cell memory formation after mild COVID-19. TCRdb re-called the 5' RACE reads with MiXCR, one entry per CDR3 protein. Here the sample spans roughly 340,000 distinct CDR3 sequences, around a sixth being singletons. Study-level findings and limits: Mainly CM and EM harbored the contracting CD4+ clones; mainly EMRA harbored the CD8+ ones. Detection of some responders pre-infection suggested pre-existing cross-reactive memory T cells participated.

V was pared by 0 bases and J by 3 bases, with 9 bases between. Germline V lookup: CDR1 GTSNPN, CDR2 SVGIG (reference sequence). The CDR3 totals 13 residues. There are many counts of this clonotype. The antigen is undetermined. The gene calls are TRBV30 and TRBJ2-7; the D gene could be TRBD1 or TRBD2 (6 bases each). Sample: PBMCs or a T cell subset sorted from them (not recorded which). The sequence was collected from a man between 18 and 29 years old who had mild COVID-19 (a few samples of this study predate the infection). Cell type and time point are not known. The CDR3 is CAWSVQGLYEQYF. CDR3 bases: TGTGCCTGGAGTGTACAGGGACTCTACGAGCAGTACTTC. Using reference TRBV30 and TRBJ2-7 for the parts outside the CDR3, the full variable domain is SQTIHQWPATLVQPVGSPLSLECTVEGTSNPNLYWYRQAAGRGLQLLFYSVGIGQISSEVPQNLSASRPQDRQFILSSKKLLLSDSGFYLCAWSVQGLYEQYFGPGTRLTVT.